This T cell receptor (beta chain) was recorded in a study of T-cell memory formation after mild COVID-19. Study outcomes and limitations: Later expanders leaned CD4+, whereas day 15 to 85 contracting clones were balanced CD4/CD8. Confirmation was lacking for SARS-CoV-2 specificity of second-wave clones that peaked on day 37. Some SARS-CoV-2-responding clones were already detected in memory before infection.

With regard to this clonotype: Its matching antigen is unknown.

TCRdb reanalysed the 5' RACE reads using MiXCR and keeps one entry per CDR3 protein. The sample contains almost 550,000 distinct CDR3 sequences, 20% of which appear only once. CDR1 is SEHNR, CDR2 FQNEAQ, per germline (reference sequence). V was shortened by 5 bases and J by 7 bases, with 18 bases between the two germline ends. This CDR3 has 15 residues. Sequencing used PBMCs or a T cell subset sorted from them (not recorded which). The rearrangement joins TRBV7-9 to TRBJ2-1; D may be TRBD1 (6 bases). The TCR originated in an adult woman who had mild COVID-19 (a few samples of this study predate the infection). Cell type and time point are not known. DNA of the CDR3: TGTGCCAGCAGCCGTCCTTTCTTGGGGGCTAATGAGCAGTTCTTC. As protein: CASSRPFLGANEQFF.